Sequencing of this TCR beta chain was carried out in a study of blood T cell repertoires in COVID-19. Recovered participants had two consecutive negative NP/OP PCR tests, healthcare professional clearance, or symptom resolution. In the original processing: How many nucleated cells were present was estimated from reference gene primer amplification. Profiling relied on immunoSEQ multiplex PCR, and the TCRdb table lists in-frame clones only, not all of them. V, J and clone size were drawn from that table, and D and trimming were deduced from the DNA. The sample records some 320,000 clones, roughly 86% being singletons. Losses at the gene ends were 2 bases for V and 2 bases for J; bases not matched to a gene: 8. CDR3 length: 16 residues. From germline, CDR1 is SGHRS and CDR2 YFSETQ.

The source material was PBMCs or T cells enriched from blood (not recorded which). The TCR originated in a young woman who had recovered from COVID-19. The rearrangement joins TRBV5-1 to TRBJ2-3, with 7 bases identical to TRBD2. DNA for the CDR3: TGCGCCAGCAGCTTACAAGGGTGGGACTACACAGATACGCAGTATTTT. It translates to CASSLQGWDYTDTQYF.